Included here is one T cell receptor beta chain sequence, with context. CDR3 length equals 16 residues. The V gene end was trimmed by 3 bases and the J gene end by 0 bases; junction bases not matched to a gene: 4. The germline V gene encodes CDR1 SGHRS and CDR2 YFSETQ. The record originates from a study of blood T cell repertoires in COVID-19. In the authors' methods: Counts of nucleated cells, estimated from reference gene primer amplification, were obtained. Sequenced by immunoSEQ multiplex PCR; TCRdb stores in-frame clones only, minus some. From that table come the V and J calls and clone size; the DNA was used to work out D and trimming. Among approximately 85,000 clones listed, around 86% were seen once.

Sequenced: peripheral blood. V is TRBV5-1 and J is TRBJ2-3; TRBD2 agrees at 10 bases. The receptor comes from a middle-aged man with active or convalescent COVID-19. The CDR3 is CASSSLTSGSTDTQYF. CDR3 coding DNA: TGCGCCAGCAGCTCACTGACTAGCGGGAGCACAGATACGCAGTATTTT.